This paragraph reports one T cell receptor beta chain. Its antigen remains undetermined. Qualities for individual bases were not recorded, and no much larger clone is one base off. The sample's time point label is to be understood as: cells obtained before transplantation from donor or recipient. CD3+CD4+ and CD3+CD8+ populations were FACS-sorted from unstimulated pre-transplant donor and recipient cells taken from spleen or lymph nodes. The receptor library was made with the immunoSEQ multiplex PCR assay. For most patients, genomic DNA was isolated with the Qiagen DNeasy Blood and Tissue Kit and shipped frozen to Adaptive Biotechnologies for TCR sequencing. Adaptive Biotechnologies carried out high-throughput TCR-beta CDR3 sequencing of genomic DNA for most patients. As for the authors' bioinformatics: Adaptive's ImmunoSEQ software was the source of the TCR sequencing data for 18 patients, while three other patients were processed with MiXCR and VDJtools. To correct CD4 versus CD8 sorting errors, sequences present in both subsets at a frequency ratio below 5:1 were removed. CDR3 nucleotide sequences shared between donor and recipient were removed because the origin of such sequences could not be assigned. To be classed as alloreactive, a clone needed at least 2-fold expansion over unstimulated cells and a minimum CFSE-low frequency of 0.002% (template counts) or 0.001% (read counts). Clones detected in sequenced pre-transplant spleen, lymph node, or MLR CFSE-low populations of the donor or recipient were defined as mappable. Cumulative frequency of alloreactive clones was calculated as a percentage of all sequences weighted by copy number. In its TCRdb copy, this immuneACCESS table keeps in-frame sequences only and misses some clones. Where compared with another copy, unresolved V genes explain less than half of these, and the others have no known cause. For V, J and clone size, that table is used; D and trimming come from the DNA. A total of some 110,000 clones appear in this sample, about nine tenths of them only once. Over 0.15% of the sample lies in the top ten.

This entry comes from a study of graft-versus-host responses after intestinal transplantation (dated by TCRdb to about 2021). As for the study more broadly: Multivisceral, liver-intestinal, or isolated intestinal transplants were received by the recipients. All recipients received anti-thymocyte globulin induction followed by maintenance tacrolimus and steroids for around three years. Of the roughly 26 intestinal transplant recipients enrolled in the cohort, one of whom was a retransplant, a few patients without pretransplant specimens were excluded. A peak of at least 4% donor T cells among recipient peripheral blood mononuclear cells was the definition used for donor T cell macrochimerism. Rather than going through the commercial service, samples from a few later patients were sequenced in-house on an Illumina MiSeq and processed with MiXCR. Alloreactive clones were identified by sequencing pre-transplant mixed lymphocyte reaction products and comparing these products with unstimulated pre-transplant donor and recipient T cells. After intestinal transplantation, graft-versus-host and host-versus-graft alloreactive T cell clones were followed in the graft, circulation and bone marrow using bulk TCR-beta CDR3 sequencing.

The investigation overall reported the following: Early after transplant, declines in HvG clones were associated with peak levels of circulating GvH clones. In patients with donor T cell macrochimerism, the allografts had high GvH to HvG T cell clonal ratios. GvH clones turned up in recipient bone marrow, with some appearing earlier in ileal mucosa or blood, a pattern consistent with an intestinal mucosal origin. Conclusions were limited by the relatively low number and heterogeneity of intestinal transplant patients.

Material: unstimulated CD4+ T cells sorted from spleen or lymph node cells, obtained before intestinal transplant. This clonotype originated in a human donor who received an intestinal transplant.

In nucleotides, the sequence is TGTGCCAGCTCTAGCGGGAGTGTAGGGTTAGAAGAGACCCAGTACTTC. Translated, this is CASSSGSVGLEETQYF. This sequence uses TRBV28 and TRBJ2-5; 10 junctional bases match TRBD2. The CDR3 starts with the cysteine, ends with the phenylalanine, and has 16 residues. Of the read, only the CDR3 DNA is kept; its 48 bases are in frame from base 1. From V the trimming removes 8 bases and from J it removes 3 bases, while the gene matches leave 12 bases of the junction unaccounted for. For CDR1 and CDR2, the germline V gene lists MDHEN and SYDVKM.